The rows below give T cell receptor beta chains drawn from one sample of a study of shared clonotypes between healthy human individuals. The repertoire was sequenced with immunoSEQ multiplex PCR; TCRdb's copy has only in-frame clones and lacks some. Seen here are 400,000 to 600,000 clones, 95% to 96% observed once, and the top ten hold about 0.067%. Sequencing input: naive CD4+ T cells sorted from blood. The receptors stem from a woman in her 30s in good health. Both conserved end residues are part of each CDR3. The D gene is left open where the match is weak. Some rows mark clone size as missing; the rest say once, few, many or name a class of expanded clone.

d_call j_call v_call clone_size cdr3_nt cdr3_aa
- TRBJ2-1 TRBV5-4 - TGTGCCAGCAGCTTGGCTAGCCTCCCCAATGAGCAGTTCTTC CASSLASLPNEQFF
- TRBJ1-3 TRBV7-6 - TGTGCCAGCAGCTTAGTTTCAGGGGCGGGAAACACCATATATTTT CASSLVSGAGNTIYF
TRBD2 TRBJ2-7 TRBV2 - TGTGCCAGCACCCAAAGACAGCGGGGCGAGCAGTACTTC CASTQRQRGEQYF
- TRBJ1-4 TRBV2 - TGTGCCAGCAGGGCGGGGGCGAGTAATGAAAAACTGTTTTTT CASRAGASNEKLFF
TRBD2 TRBJ2-1 TRBV7-7 once TGTGCCAGCAGCCCGGGACTAGCGGGACCCGAGGATGAGCAGTTCTTC CASSPGLAGPEDEQFF
- TRBJ2-3 TRBV2 - TGTGCCAGCCGCCAGTGGGATACGCAGTATTTT CASRQWDTQYF
TRBD1 TRBJ2-7 TRBV4-2 - TGTGCCAGCAGCGCACATCAAAGGACAGGACCTTCCTACGAGCAGTACTTC CASSAHQRTGPSYEQYF
TRBD2 TRBJ2-7 TRBV2 - TGTGCCAGCAGGCGGGAGGCTCGCTACGAGCAGTACTTC CASRREARYEQYF
TRBD2 TRBJ2-7 TRBV19 - TGTGCCAGTAGTAGAGGGACTAGCTCCTACGAGCAGTACTTC CASSRGTSSYEQYF
- TRBJ1-5 TRBV6-1 once TGTGCCAGCAGTGATTCAGGGATTCAGCCCCAGCATTTT CASSDSGIQPQHF
- TRBJ1-4 TRBV15 - TGTGCCACCAGCAGAGTAAGGGCAGCCTCTAATGAAAAACTGTTTTTT CATSRVRAASNEKLFF
TRBD1 TRBJ2-3 TRBV19 - TGTGCCAGTAGTCCCCGACAGGGTGGGACAGATACGCAGTATTTT CASSPRQGGTDTQYF
- TRBJ1-1 TRBV28 - TGTGCCAGCATCGGGGGGGCACAGCGCATGAACACTGAAGCTTTCTTT CASIGGAQRMNTEAFF
TRBD2 TRBJ2-7 TRBV9 - TGTGCCAGCAGCGTAGGACTAGCGGGAGCCGGTGAGCAGTACTTC CASSVGLAGAGEQYF
TRBD1 TRBJ1-4 TRBV5-1 once TGCGCCAGCAGCCCGGGACAGGAAAACGAAAAACTGTTTTTT CASSPGQENEKLFF
- TRBJ1-5 TRBV6-1 - TGTGCCAGCAGTGAGCGGGTGGGGCCCCAGCATTTT CASSERVGPQHF
- TRBJ2-1 TRBV2 - TGTGCCAGCCGGAAGGGCCGAGGTGAGCAGTTCTTC CASRKGRGEQFF
- TRBJ1-5 TRBV6-6 - TGTGCCAGCAGTTCCCAAGTCAATCAGCCCCAGCATTTT CASSSQVNQPQHF
TRBD1 TRBJ2-3 TRBV5-1 - TGCGCCAGCAGCCCCCGGACAGGGGAAGACACAGATACGCAGTATTTT CASSPRTGEDTDTQYF
- TRBJ1-5 TRBV7-9 - TGTGCCAGCAGCTTACAGAATCAGCCCCAGCATTTT CASSLQNQPQHF
- TRBJ2-1 TRBV7-8 - TGTGCCAGCAGCATCGACTCCTACAATGAGCAGTTCTTC CASSIDSYNEQFF
- TRBJ2-3 TRBV7-2 - TGTGCCAGCAGCTTATTCGGCGGAGGGAGCACAGATACGCAGTATTTT CASSLFGGGSTDTQYF
- TRBJ2-3 TRBV29-1 - TGCAGCGTCGTCAATGCCCACACAGATACGCAGTATTTT CSVVNAHTDTQYF
TRBD2 TRBJ2-7 TRBV28 - TGTGCCAGCAGTCCTGGACCTCGGACTAGCGGGAGGGGCATGCACGAGCAGTACTTC CASSPGPRTSGRGMHEQYF
TRBD1 TRBJ2-7 TRBV28 - TGTGCCAGCAGTACCGACAGGGATCAGAACGAGCAGTACTTC CASSTDRDQNEQYF
- TRBJ2-5 TRBV5-4 - TGTGCCAGCAGCACCTACCAAGAGACCCAGTACTTC CASSTYQETQYF
- TRBJ1-2 TRBV28 - TGTGCCAGCAGTCTCTACAAGGACTATGGCTACACCTTC CASSLYKDYGYTF
- TRBJ1-5 TRBV28 - TGTGCCAGCAGCGGGGGGTGGGTTAGCAATCAGCCCCAGCATTTT CASSGGWVSNQPQHF
- TRBJ2-3 TRBV30 - TGTGCCTGGAGGGGCGACAGTCACCAATATACGCAGTATTTT CAWRGDSHQYTQYF
- TRBJ1-2 TRBV30 - TGTGCCTGGAGACCGCTGAGCTATGGCTACACCTTC CAWRPLSYGYTF
- TRBJ2-5 TRBV15 - TGTGCCACCAGCAATCCCCGGGCGGGGATTCTAGAGACCCAGTACTTC CATSNPRAGILETQYF
TRBD1 TRBJ2-7 TRBV6-1 - TGTGCCAGCAGTGACAAACGGACAGGGTCCTACGAGCAGTACTTC CASSDKRTGSYEQYF
- TRBJ1-1 TRBV5-1 - TGCGCCAGCAGCTTGGCGACACCTCTCAACCCTGAAGCTTTCTTT CASSLATPLNPEAFF
- TRBJ2-7 TRBV27 - TGTGCCAGCAGTCCGGACCTTTTTAGCTCCTACGAGCAGTACTTC CASSPDLFSSYEQYF
- TRBJ2-2 TRBV2 - TGTGCCAGCAGAAGACTAGCGAACACCGGGGAGCTGTTTTTT CASRRLANTGELFF
TRBD2 TRBJ2-3 TRBV11-2 - TGTGCCAGCAGTAACCCGGGACTAGCGGGGGTGACCACAGATACGCAGTATTTT CASSNPGLAGVTTDTQYF
- TRBJ1-4 TRBV2 - TGTGCCAGCACTCTAAACTTGGTGGTTAATGAAAAACTGTTTTTT CASTLNLVVNEKLFF
TRBD2 TRBJ2-3 TRBV11-2 once TGTGCCAGCAGCTTAGGAGCGGGAGTGGATACGCAGTATTTT CASSLGAGVDTQYF
- TRBJ2-1 TRBV7-3 once TGTGCCAGCAGCTTAACGGGCGGCGGGAATGAGCAGTTCTTC CASSLTGGGNEQFF
TRBD1 TRBJ1-5 TRBV7-9 - TGTGCCAGCAGCCACCCCCCTACTAGACAGGGAGGGGATCAGCCCCAGCATTTT CASSHPPTRQGGDQPQHF
TRBD2 TRBJ2-1 TRBV7-9 once TGTGCCAGCAGCCACCTAGCGGACTCCTACAATGAGCAGTTCTTC CASSHLADSYNEQFF
- TRBJ1-1 TRBV4-1 - TGCGCCAGCAGCCAAGGTCGTTTATTCAGGCAGACTGAAGCTTTCTTT CASSQGRLFRQTEAFF
TRBD2 TRBJ2-7 TRBV4-1 - TGCGCCAGCAGCCAAGACCCCGGGACTAGCGGGAGTGCCATAAACGAGCAGTACTTC CASSQDPGTSGSAINEQYF
TRBD1 TRBJ2-7 TRBV5-4 - TGTGCCAGCAGCTTAGGGACAGGGCGGTACGAGCAGTACTTC CASSLGTGRYEQYF
- TRBJ1-5 TRBV18 once TGTGCCAGCTCACCACGCGGGGTCAATAGCAATCAGCCCCAGCATTTT CASSPRGVNSNQPQHF
- TRBJ2-2 TRBV5-4 - TGTGCCAGCAGCTTGAACCACAGGGCTATTGCCGGGGAGCTGTTTTTT CASSLNHRAIAGELFF
TRBD1 TRBJ2-2 TRBV13 - TGTGCCAGCAGCTCCCTACGAGGGCAGGGGGCAGTCGGGGAGCTGTTTTTT CASSSLRGQGAVGELFF
- TRBJ2-3 TRBV12-1 once TGTGCCAGCAGCTTTCCCATCGGACTAGCGGGAGTTGATACGCAGTATTTT CASSFPIGLAGVDTQYF